These T cell receptor beta chains were read from a single sample in a study of cytomegalovirus exposure and HLA in healthy donors. TCRdb keeps only in-frame clones here, not all; method: immunoSEQ multiplex PCR. Here the sample spans approximately 160,000 clones, less than 90% being singletons. Input material: PBMCs. The receptor source for this set is a woman in her forties or fifties in good health and CMV-seropositive. Each CDR3 is given with its conserved first and last residue. Fields, in order: J gene, D gene, clone size, V gene, CDR3 DNA, CDR3 protein. The D gene is left open where the match is weak. The size field is filled for only some rows; it gives once, few, many or a size class.

j_gene: TRBJ1-6; d_gene: TRBD1; abundance: NA; v_gene: TRBV18; CDR3nt: TGTGCCAGCTCACTAGGGACAGATTCACCCCTCCACTTT; CDR3aa: CASSLGTDSPLHF
j_gene: TRBJ2-5; d_gene: NA; abundance: NA; v_gene: TRBV7-2; CDR3nt: TGTGCCAGCAGCTTAGAATGGCTCCAAGAGACCCAGTACTTC; CDR3aa: CASSLEWLQETQYF
j_gene: TRBJ1-2; d_gene: NA; abundance: NA; v_gene: TRBV6-5; CDR3nt: TGTGCCAGCAGTCCGAATGGGGGGGGGCGCTACACCTTC; CDR3aa: CASSPNGGGRYTF
j_gene: TRBJ1-1; d_gene: NA; abundance: NA; v_gene: TRBV19; CDR3nt: TGTGCCAGTAGTATGAACAGGGAGCTCACTGAAGCTTTCTTT; CDR3aa: CASSMNRELTEAFF
j_gene: TRBJ2-1; d_gene: NA; abundance: NA; v_gene: TRBV7-2; CDR3nt: TGTGCCAGCAGCTCCGGGACTTGGGGAAACTCCTACAATGAGCAGTTCTTC; CDR3aa: CASSSGTWGNSYNEQFF
j_gene: TRBJ1-3; d_gene: NA; abundance: NA; v_gene: TRBV19; CDR3nt: TGTGCCAGTAGTAAGGGGGAAACAGGGACCATATATTTT; CDR3aa: CASSKGETGTIYF
j_gene: TRBJ2-1; d_gene: TRBD1; abundance: NA; v_gene: TRBV19; CDR3nt: TGTGCCAGTAGTCTGGGGGGGGACAGGGGCGGCAATGAGCAGTTCTTC; CDR3aa: CASSLGGDRGGNEQFF
j_gene: TRBJ1-6; d_gene: NA; abundance: NA; v_gene: TRBV21-1; CDR3nt: TGTGCCAACCGCGGGGACAGGGCTTCACCCCTCCACTTT; CDR3aa: CANRGDRASPLHF
j_gene: TRBJ1-3; d_gene: NA; abundance: NA; v_gene: TRBV28; CDR3nt: TGTGCCAGCAGTTTAGCCCGGGGGGGTCTGGTGGGAAACACCATATATTTT; CDR3aa: CASSLARGGLVGNTIYF
j_gene: TRBJ2-3; d_gene: NA; abundance: NA; v_gene: TRBV5-4; CDR3nt: TGTGCCAGCCACATACGGGGCACAGATACGCAGTATTTT; CDR3aa: CASHIRGTDTQYF
j_gene: TRBJ2-7; d_gene: NA; abundance: NA; v_gene: TRBV2; CDR3nt: TGTGCCAGCAACCTCGGTAGGCCAGGCTACGAGCAGTACTTC; CDR3aa: CASNLGRPGYEQYF
j_gene: TRBJ1-4; d_gene: TRBD1; abundance: NA; v_gene: TRBV5-1; CDR3nt: TGCGCCAGCAGCTCTTCGACAGGGGCTAATGAAAAACTGTTTTTT; CDR3aa: CASSSSTGANEKLFF
j_gene: TRBJ2-7; d_gene: NA; abundance: NA; v_gene: TRBV6-1; CDR3nt: TGTGCCAGCTCGCGGGGTGTGGGCGAGCAGTACTTC; CDR3aa: CASSRGVGEQYF
j_gene: TRBJ2-7; d_gene: TRBD2; abundance: NA; v_gene: TRBV4-3; CDR3nt: TGCGCCAGCAGCCCCACTAGCGGGGAGACCTACGAGCAGTACTTC; CDR3aa: CASSPTSGETYEQYF
j_gene: TRBJ2-7; d_gene: TRBD2; abundance: NA; v_gene: TRBV4-3; CDR3nt: TGCGCCAGCAGCCAAGGTTTAACGGAGGGAGGGGCCTACGAGCAGTACTTC; CDR3aa: CASSQGLTEGGAYEQYF
j_gene: TRBJ1-2; d_gene: NA; abundance: NA; v_gene: TRBV14; CDR3nt: TGTGCCAGCAGCCCACAGGGATCTTCTTCTGGCTACACCTTC; CDR3aa: CASSPQGSSSGYTF
j_gene: TRBJ1-4; d_gene: NA; abundance: few; v_gene: TRBV7-2; CDR3nt: TGTGCCAGCAGCTCAAATAGCGTGGGGGGTGAAAAACTGTTTTTT; CDR3aa: CASSSNSVGGEKLFF
j_gene: TRBJ2-7; d_gene: TRBD2; abundance: NA; v_gene: TRBV19; CDR3nt: TGTGCCAGTAGTATCGGGACTAGCGGGACGGTCTACGAGCAGTACTTC; CDR3aa: CASSIGTSGTVYEQYF
j_gene: TRBJ1-2; d_gene: NA; abundance: few; v_gene: TRBV4-1; CDR3nt: TGCGCCAGCAGCCAAGACCCAAGTCCCGCCACAGCTAACTATGGCTACACCTTC; CDR3aa: CASSQDPSPATANYGYTF
j_gene: TRBJ1-2; d_gene: TRBD1; abundance: NA; v_gene: TRBV4-1; CDR3nt: TGCGCCAGCAGCCAGAGTGAGGGGGCTAGCGCTAGGGGCTACACCTTC; CDR3aa: CASSQSEGASARGYTF
j_gene: TRBJ1-6; d_gene: TRBD1; abundance: NA; v_gene: TRBV7-9; CDR3nt: TGTGCCAGCAGCCCCATTTCAGGGGGTGGTATTATATTACCCCTCCACTTT; CDR3aa: CASSPISGGGIILPLHF
j_gene: TRBJ2-7; d_gene: TRBD2; abundance: NA; v_gene: TRBV6-1; CDR3nt: TGTGCCAGCAGTGTAGGACTAGCACCGGGCTACGAGCAGTACTTC; CDR3aa: CASSVGLAPGYEQYF
j_gene: TRBJ1-2; d_gene: TRBD1; abundance: NA; v_gene: TRBV30; CDR3nt: TGTGCCTGGAGACAGGGGGTCACCTATGGCTACACCTTC; CDR3aa: CAWRQGVTYGYTF
j_gene: TRBJ1-5; d_gene: NA; abundance: NA; v_gene: TRBV6-6; CDR3nt: TGTGCCAGCGGCAGGAATAGCAATCAGCCCCAGCATTTT; CDR3aa: CASGRNSNQPQHF
j_gene: TRBJ1-2; d_gene: NA; abundance: NA; v_gene: TRBV6-5; CDR3nt: TGTGCCAGCAAAGCGGGAATTAGCTATGGCTACACCTTC; CDR3aa: CASKAGISYGYTF
j_gene: TRBJ1-1; d_gene: NA; abundance: NA; v_gene: TRBV9; CDR3nt: TGTGCCAGCAGCCCGGGTGGCCCTTGGAGCACTGAAGCTTTCTTT; CDR3aa: CASSPGGPWSTEAFF
j_gene: TRBJ1-2; d_gene: NA; abundance: NA; v_gene: TRBV5-4; CDR3nt: TGTGCCAGCAGCCACATACAGGGAGAAGGCTATGGCTACACCTTC; CDR3aa: CASSHIQGEGYGYTF
j_gene: TRBJ2-5; d_gene: NA; abundance: NA; v_gene: TRBV5-5; CDR3nt: TGTGCCAGCAGCTTGGTCTATGAGACCCAGTACTTC; CDR3aa: CASSLVYETQYF
j_gene: TRBJ2-3; d_gene: NA; abundance: NA; v_gene: TRBV7-9; CDR3nt: TGTGCCAGCAGCCCGTTGAGCAGCACAGATACGCAGTATTTT; CDR3aa: CASSPLSSTDTQYF
j_gene: TRBJ1-1; d_gene: NA; abundance: NA; v_gene: TRBV2; CDR3nt: TGTGCCAGCAGAGACACTTACATGAACACTGAAGCTTTCTTT; CDR3aa: CASRDTYMNTEAFF
j_gene: TRBJ2-1; d_gene: TRBD2; abundance: few; v_gene: TRBV6-4; CDR3nt: TGTGCCAGCAGTGCGGAAGTAGCGGGAGGGCATGAGCAGTTCTTC; CDR3aa: CASSAEVAGGHEQFF
j_gene: TRBJ1-1; d_gene: NA; abundance: NA; v_gene: TRBV2; CDR3nt: TGTGCCAGCAGTTATGGGGGCTTCTTGAACACTGAAGCTTTCTTT; CDR3aa: CASSYGGFLNTEAFF
j_gene: TRBJ2-1; d_gene: NA; abundance: NA; v_gene: TRBV7-9; CDR3nt: TGTTCCAGCAGCTTAGTCGGGGAGCGGGTGGAGGAGCAGTTCTTC; CDR3aa: CSSSLVGERVEEQFF
j_gene: TRBJ2-3; d_gene: NA; abundance: NA; v_gene: TRBV19; CDR3nt: TGTGCCAGTAGTCCTTTGACTACTAGTTTAGATACGCAGTATTTT; CDR3aa: CASSPLTTSLDTQYF
j_gene: TRBJ2-7; d_gene: NA; abundance: NA; v_gene: TRBV2; CDR3nt: TGTGCCAGCGGAGTGTCGTCCTACGAGCAGTACTTC; CDR3aa: CASGVSSYEQYF
j_gene: TRBJ2-1; d_gene: TRBD2; abundance: few; v_gene: TRBV4-2; CDR3nt: TGTGCCAGCAGCCTCCAGCGGGAGAGGGAAAATGAGCAGTTCTTC; CDR3aa: CASSLQRERENEQFF
j_gene: TRBJ2-4; d_gene: NA; abundance: NA; v_gene: TRBV4-1; CDR3nt: TGCGCCAGCAGCCAGCCTAGTAGCGGAGTAGCCAAAAACATTCAGTACTTC; CDR3aa: CASSQPSSGVAKNIQYF
j_gene: TRBJ2-1; d_gene: TRBD1; abundance: NA; v_gene: TRBV9; CDR3nt: TGTGCCAGTTCGGGTATGGACAGGGGGCTTTCGTATGAGCAGTTCTTC; CDR3aa: CASSGMDRGLSYEQFF
j_gene: TRBJ1-6; d_gene: TRBD1; abundance: NA; v_gene: TRBV2; CDR3nt: TGTGCCAGCCCGGCGGGACAGGGGGCCGATTCACCCCTCCACTTT; CDR3aa: CASPAGQGADSPLHF
j_gene: TRBJ1-4; d_gene: NA; abundance: NA; v_gene: TRBV7-9; CDR3nt: TGTGCCAGCAGCTTAGGAGAACAGGGTTTTAGTGAAAAACTGTTTTTT; CDR3aa: CASSLGEQGFSEKLFF
j_gene: TRBJ2-5; d_gene: NA; abundance: NA; v_gene: TRBV7-3; CDR3nt: TGTGCCAGCAGCTTAAAGGCGGGGGAGGGGGGGGAGACCCAGTACTTC; CDR3aa: CASSLKAGEGGETQYF
j_gene: TRBJ1-1; d_gene: NA; abundance: NA; v_gene: TRBV5-1; CDR3nt: TGCGCCAGCAGCTTTGGCGGGGACACTGAAGCTTTCTTT; CDR3aa: CASSFGGDTEAFF
j_gene: TRBJ2-7; d_gene: TRBD1; abundance: NA; v_gene: TRBV7-2; CDR3nt: TGTGCCAGCAGCTCGGGACAGGTTGAGCAGTACTTC; CDR3aa: CASSSGQVEQYF
j_gene: TRBJ1-1; d_gene: NA; abundance: NA; v_gene: TRBV9; CDR3nt: TGTGCCAGCAGCGTGGGGACACGGTTGAACACTGAAGCTTTCTTT; CDR3aa: CASSVGTRLNTEAFF
j_gene: TRBJ2-3; d_gene: NA; abundance: NA; v_gene: TRBV6-1; CDR3nt: TGTGCCAGCAGTGAAGGGGCCTCCACAGATACGCAGTATTTT; CDR3aa: CASSEGASTDTQYF
j_gene: TRBJ2-1; d_gene: TRBD2; abundance: NA; v_gene: TRBV7-2; CDR3nt: TGTGCCAGCAGCTTTAGCGGGGGGGCGTTGGGTGAGCAGTTCTTC; CDR3aa: CASSFSGGALGEQFF
j_gene: TRBJ2-3; d_gene: NA; abundance: NA; v_gene: TRBV2; CDR3nt: TGTGCCAGCAGTGAACAGGGGCGCACAGATACGCAGTATTTT; CDR3aa: CASSEQGRTDTQYF
j_gene: TRBJ2-7; d_gene: TRBD1; abundance: NA; v_gene: TRBV9; CDR3nt: TGTGCCAGCAGCCCGCGACAGGGGGCGGGTGTCGAGCAGTACTTC; CDR3aa: CASSPRQGAGVEQYF
j_gene: TRBJ2-3; d_gene: TRBD1; abundance: NA; v_gene: TRBV18; CDR3nt: TGTGCCAGCTCCGCGACCGGACAGGGGGTAGATACGCAGTATTTT; CDR3aa: CASSATGQGVDTQYF
j_gene: TRBJ1-5; d_gene: NA; abundance: NA; v_gene: TRBV2; CDR3nt: TGTGCCAGCTCCCAGGGTGGCAATCAGCCCCAGCATTTT; CDR3aa: CASSQGGNQPQHF